Here is one T cell receptor beta chain with its context. The antigen it recognizes is unknown. Qualities for individual bases were not recorded, and no much larger clone is one base off. The data originate from a study of long-term antiretroviral therapy in people with HIV (dated by TCRdb to between 2021 and 2024). Regarding the complete study: The earliest samples were collected about a decade before the 2015 WHO recommendation for immediate ART, when ART was typically delayed until CD4 counts fell. This retrospective serial study examined whether starting ART and sustained HIV suppression were associated with changes in the composition and diversity of the TRB repertoire in peripheral blood. A total of 150 to 200 cryopreserved PBMC samples were contributed to the cohort by 30 adults with confirmed HIV infection, with samples collected serially over a mean of around 6 years (range 1-12). Among the 25 to 35 participants with HIV, roughly eleven were female. No cross-contamination during QIAcube processing turned up in test extractions that ran a monoclonal T-cell line alongside 30 to 40 polyclonal samples.

Participants were included only if at least one PBMC sample before ART initiation and at least two post-ART samples were available. All participants with HIV were treated in the United States of America. Before DNA extraction, cryopreserved samples containing 1-10 million PBMC were thawed and washed. At the time of the earliest PBMC sample for each participant with HIV, ages ranged from 23 to 54 years. PBMC samples were contributed by each participant from 1-4 timepoints before ART initiation and 2-8 timepoints after ART initiation, with a median of 7 samples. For every participant, serial HIV viral load, CD4+ T-cell count, ART history and demographic data were obtained. Genomic DNA was extracted from unsorted PBMC with a Qiagen kit on a QIAcube, processed in batches of 12 samples. From V the trimming removes 6 bases and from J it removes 4 bases, while the gene matches leave 10 bases of the junction unaccounted for. There are 15 amino acids in the CDR3, from cysteine to phenylalanine inclusive. CDR3 DNA is the only sequence kept; it has 45 bases, read in frame from the first base. According to the germline V gene (reference sequence), CDR1 reads MNHEY and CDR2 reads SMNVEV.

The research as a whole found: No data were available on ART adherence, viral resistance or therapy changes, limiting inferences about post-ART repertoire changes. Since PBMC availability was limited, sequencing covered only the TCR beta chain, with no alpha chain pairing. A significant increase in TRB diversity was found to be associated with ART initiation, although TRB diversity was observed to remain significantly below that of transplant donor controls even after long-term ART. Unsorted PBMC were profiled instead of sorted CD4+ and CD8+ T cells because pre-ART samples had limited cell numbers. Expanded TRB clones identified before ART initiation dominated the repertoire across all time points, though the dominance fluctuated and decreased in many PLHIV after ART. The samples were dated from 2004 to 2017, and the ART regimens that were used may be less effective than current ART regimens. Compared with controls, HIV repertoires had narrower CDR3 length ranges, and the network structure pointed to an antigen-experienced repertoire that shifted only slightly toward naive after ART.

The immunoSEQ hsTCRB v3.0 assay was used at survey level resolution for TRB variable region sequencing. The targeted TRB sequencing depth was roughly 40,000-55,000 T-cell genomes per sample. An Illumina MiSeq with a v3 150-cycle kit was used to sequence the pooled TRB libraries. The paper's data handling went like this. Repertoire analysis was performed in R inside a reproducible Nextflow workflow that covered QC, data transformation and analysis. LymphoSeq2, an R package for AIRR-Seq data exploration, was used to implement custom analyses. Four samples that yielded fewer than 5000 total TRB sequences were excluded, so that 188 HIV repertoires were analyzed. Among the 180 to 200 retained HIV repertoires, approximately 61 were collected before ART initiation and approximately 130 after ART initiation. Repertoires were downsampled to 5000 TRB nucleotide sequences, and summary statistics were averaged over 100 downsampling iterations. Only TRB sequences with CDR3 regions of at least seven amino acids were retained for analysis. Diversity was assessed using a clonality score derived from Shannon entropy and using the Gini coefficient. In repertoire networks, the top 5000 CDR3 amino acid sequences were linked whenever an edit distance of one separated two sequences. GLIPH2 predicted antigen specificity groups and MHC restriction for TRB CDR3 amino acid sequences. To flag known associations with CMV, EBV, HIV or tissue antigens, CDR3 amino acid sequences were compared against VDJdb and McPAS-TCR. Pre-ART, post-ART and control groups were compared with Wilcoxon signed-rank tests and Holm-Bonferroni correction. TCRdb holds this immuneACCESS table with in-frame rearrangements only. Some clones are missing; in checked studies, unresolved V genes explain under half, and the rest has no known cause. From that table come the V and J calls and clone size; the DNA was used to work out D and trimming. Across this sample there are 29,000 or so clones, with 85% to 95% seen only once. Clones ranked in the top ten supply 2.7% of the sample.

The chain is made from TRBV27 and TRBJ2-7; 9 bases in the junction line up with TRBD2. This receptor was taken from a man aged 50-59 years with HIV. The specimen was unsorted PBMCs, collected around 7.4 years after starting antiretroviral therapy. The sequence in DNA is TGTGCCAGCAGCGCACTAGCGGGCGAAAAATACGAGCAGTACTTC. It encodes CASSALAGEKYEQYF.